This T cell receptor beta chain was sequenced during a study of blood T cells in healthy people across ages. A second PCR, run for roughly 7 to 12 cycles, used a sample-barcoded 5' primer plus a J-beta primer mix. TCRdb independently ran MiXCR on the 5' RACE reads; one entry per CDR3 protein. The table records about 830,000 distinct CDR3 sequences, roughly 60% of them present only once. Per the germline V gene, CDR1 is MNHNY and CDR2 is SVGAGI (reference sequence). This CDR3 is built from 15 residues. The V and J ends lost 5 bases and 3 bases, in that order; junction bases with no gene match: 5. The J gene is TRBJ2-5, the V gene TRBV6-6; 11 positions agree with TRBD2. Sequencing was done on a sample of blood. The receptor's source is a man aged 25-45 years in good health. This CDR3 reads CASSRELAGEETQYF. The CDR3 bases are TGTGCCAGCAGTCGCGAACTAGCGGGAGAAGAGACCCAGTACTTC.